This T cell receptor beta chain was obtained from a study of CD8+ T cells in alopecia areata. Sequencing used cDNA as its template, made by extracting RNA and reverse transcribing it. Generated by immunoSEQ multiplex PCR, the TCRdb table keeps only in-frame clones and is missing some. The repertoire consists of approximately 100,000 clones, with roughly 47% occurring once and the leading ten covering 0.7% to 0.95%. The germline V gene encodes CDR1 SEHNR and CDR2 FQNEAQ (reference sequence). Trimming removed 3 bases from V and 8 bases from J; junction bases left unmatched: 12. The CDR3 has 15 amino acids.

The receptor comes from a human donor with alopecia areata. Sequencing used CD4+ T cells sorted from blood. J is TRBJ1-2 and V is TRBV7-9; TRBD1 aligns across 7 bases. The CDR3 protein is CASSFMTGSPSGYTF. As DNA, the CDR3 is TGTGCCAGCAGCTTCATGACAGGGAGCCCCTCAGGCTACACCTTC.